One sample yielded the 21 T cell receptor beta chains listed below, sequenced in a study of cytomegalovirus exposure and HLA in healthy donors. The PCR had 60 Vbeta and 13 Jbeta primers. Profiled with immunoSEQ multiplex PCR; TCRdb holds only in-frame clones, not every one. The sample gives more than 85,000 clones, 65% to 80% of which show up once; roughly a tenth is in the top ten. Sequenced input: PBMCs. These receptor sequences come from a man aged 30 to 45 in good health and CMV-seropositive.

The rearrangement uses TRBV9 and TRBJ2-7; 7 bases map to TRBD1. This CDR3 is built from 17 residues. Looked up from germline, CDR1 is SGDLS and CDR2 is YYNGEE. The V segment lost 0 bases and the J segment 1 base; nucleotides outside the gene matches: 10. CDR3 region: CASSVGGTAPRSYEQYF. Here the CDR3 DNA reads TGTGCCAGCAGCGTAGGTGGGACAGCCCCGAGGTCCTACGAGCAGTACTTC.

This rearrangement joins TRBV7-3 to TRBJ1-3; a possible D gene is TRBD1 (5 bases). The germline V gene encodes CDR1 SGHTA and CDR2 FQGTGA. V lost 5 bases and J lost 3, with 11 bases in between. The CDR3 has 14 amino acids. For the CDR3, the DNA is TGTGCCAGCAGCCCCGGGGGGAGTGGAAACACCATATATTTT. Encoded protein: CASSPGGSGNTIYF.

This clone was seen a few times. This sequence joins TRBV7-9 and TRBJ2-7, with a weak D call TRBD1 (6 bases). Germline CDR1 SEHNR, CDR2 FQNEAQ (reference sequence). The CDR3 length is 14 residues. Trimming stripped 5 bases from V and 5 bases from J, with 16 bases between. Here the CDR3 reads CASSPRTAVHEQYF. The CDR3 DNA follows: TGTGCCAGCAGCCCAAGGACAGCCGTCCACGAGCAGTACTTC.

V gene TRBV2 combines with J gene TRBJ1-5, with TRBD1 as a possible D gene (6 bases). V lost 2 bases and J lost 2, with 7 bases in between. The CDR3 runs to 14 residues. Per the germline V gene, CDR1 is SNHLY and CDR2 is FYNNEI. The CDR3 DNA sequence: TGTGCCAGCAGTGAAACAGGGCGCAATCAGCCCCAGCATTTT. Amino acids: CASSETGRNQPQHF.

This chain connects TRBV29-1 to TRBJ2-5; 9 nucleotides line up with TRBD2. The germline V gene encodes CDR1 SQVTM and CDR2 ANQGSEA. The CDR3 runs 16 residues. Trimming cost V 1 base and J 3 bases; bases outside gene matches: 9. The CDR3 sequence is CSVEGDRSGGEETQYF. DNA of the CDR3: TGCAGCGTTGAAGGGGACCGTAGCGGGGGAGAAGAGACCCAGTACTTC.

This clone was seen a handful of times. Here the CDR3 DNA reads TGTGCCAGCAGCCTGGGACAGCTATCACCCCTCCACTTT. Translating gives CASSLGQLSPLHF. This sequence joins TRBV7-8 and TRBJ1-6; 7 nucleotides align to TRBD1. V was pared by 5 bases and J by 10 bases, with 5 bases of the junction left unmatched. This CDR3 has 13 residues. Germline CDR1 is SGHVS and CDR2 is FQNEAQ.

This clone was detected only once. The genes are TRBV5-1 and TRBJ2-5, with 10 bases fitting TRBD2. Germline loops: CDR1 SGHRS, CDR2 YFSETQ. Losses at the gene ends were 4 bases for V and 5 bases for J; bases not matched to a gene: 11. The CDR3 contains 16 residues. The CDR3, as DNA: TGCGCCAGCAGCGTCGGGACTAGCGTCGGGTGGGAGACCCAGTACTTC. Amino acids: CASSVGTSVGWETQYF. Complete variable domain (other parts from reference TRBV5-1 and TRBJ2-5): KAGVTQTPRYLIKTRGQQVTLSCSPISGHRSVSWYQQTPGQGLQFLFEYFSETQRNKGNFPGRFSGRQFSNSRSEMNVSTLELGDSALYLCASSVGTSVGWETQYFGPGTRLLVL.

The gene calls are TRBV25-1 and TRBJ2-7; 7 bases match TRBD1. CDR1 MGHDK and CDR2 SYGVNS come from the germline V gene. CDR3 length: 14 amino acids. Trimming took 4 bases from V and 5 from J; bases not matched to a gene: 8. CDR3 region: CASSVRTGSNEQYF. In nucleotides, the CDR3 is TGTGCCAGCAGTGTTAGGACAGGCTCGAACGAGCAGTACTTC.

This clone was observed once. This chain uses TRBV5-4 with TRBJ2-1, with TRBD1 matching over 11 bases. CDR1 and CDR2 (germline): SGHNT, YYREEE (reference sequence). The CDR3 spans 15 residues. After removal of 2 bases from V and 5 bases from J, the junction contained 3 bases not matched to a gene. The CDR3 loop is CASSLGTGGNNEQFF. The CDR3 DNA reads TGTGCCAGCAGCTTAGGGACAGGGGGGAACAATGAGCAGTTCTTC.

With respect to this clone: The same CDR3 is also encoded by other DNA sequences in this sample. The rearrangement joins TRBV6-6 to TRBJ1-2; TRBD1 agrees at 7 bases. The CDR3 loop spans 13 amino acids. Germline loops: CDR1 MNHNY, CDR2 SVGAGI (reference sequence). V lost 6 bases, J lost 3 bases, and 4 bases stayed unmatched. CDR3 protein: CASSPTGDYGYTF. CDR3 in DNA: TGTGCCAGCAGCCCAACAGGGGACTATGGCTACACCTTC.

In this sample, this clone turned up once. The chain joins TRBV28 to TRBJ2-7; 7 bases align to TRBD1. The CDR3 has 12 amino acids. The germline V gene has CDR1 MDHEN and CDR2 SYDVKM. Unmatched junction bases numbered 7, after V lost 5 bases and J lost 9 bases. The DNA for the CDR3 is TGTGCCAGCAGTCGATCGGACAGGAGGCAGTACTTC. This sequence encodes CASSRSDRRQYF. Using reference TRBV28 and TRBJ2-7 for the parts outside the CDR3, the full variable domain is DVKVTQSSRYLVKRTGEKVFLECVQDMDHENMFWYRQDPGLGLRLIYFSYDVKMKEKGDIPEGYSVSREKKERFSLILESASTNQTSMYLCASSRSDRRQYFGPGTRLTVT.

The genes are TRBV15 and TRBJ2-5; 10 bases align to TRBD1. This CDR3 comprises 20 residues. V gave up 5 bases and J gave up 0 bases; unmatched junction bases: 18. CDR1 and CDR2 from the germline V gene are LNHNV and YYDKDF (reference sequence). For the CDR3, the DNA is TGTGCCACCAGCGTGACGCTACCGGGACAGGGGCTTCCGTACCAAGAGACCCAGTACTTC. It is translated as CATSVTLPGQGLPYQETQYF.

The J gene is TRBJ1-2, the V gene TRBV5-1, with TRBD1 as a possible D gene (5 bases). The CDR3 runs to 15 residues. The germline V and J ends were trimmed by 5 bases and 3 bases, with 17 bases remaining between them. CDR1 SGHRS and CDR2 YFSETQ come from the germline V gene. The CDR3 DNA reads TGCGCCAGCAGTCCGTCCCCGACAGAACACTATGGCTACACCTTC. The encoded protein is CASSPSPTEHYGYTF.

This chain connects TRBV7-9 to TRBJ1-1; D gene uncertain. CDR3 length: 15 amino acids. Trimming stripped 3 bases from V and 1 base from J, with 12 bases between. Per germline, CDR1 SEHNR and CDR2 FQNEAQ (reference sequence). The CDR3 sequence: CASSFPPQRNTEAFF. The CDR3 DNA reads as TGTGCCAGCAGCTTTCCCCCACAGAGGAACACTGAAGCTTTCTTT.

This clone was seen just once. The chain is built from TRBV14 and TRBJ2-7, with a possible D match to TRBD1 (7 bases). CDR1 SGHDN and CDR2 FVKESK come from the germline V gene. The CDR3 is 19 amino acids. Trimming removed 0 bases from V and 1 base from J, with 22 bases in between. CDR3 coding DNA: TGTGCCAGCAGCCAAGAAAGTGGAGGGGGCCCATGGTTATCCTACGAGCAGTACTTC. Protein sequence: CASSQESGGGPWLSYEQYF.

This clone was observed a handful of times. The rearrangement links TRBV5-6 to TRBJ1-1, with 11 bases lining up with TRBD1. The germline V gene has CDR1 SGHDT and CDR2 YYEEEE. The CDR3 consists of 13 residues. Trimming took 6 bases from V and 5 from J; bases not matched to a gene: 3. CDR3 loop: CASTWDRGTEAFF. The CDR3 DNA follows: TGTGCCAGCACCTGGGACAGGGGGACTGAAGCTTTCTTT.

This clone has ten or more counts. The CDR3 nucleotides are TGTGCCAGCAGTGACGTGGGGGGGGGCACAGATACGCAGTATTTT. Protein product: CASSDVGGGTDTQYF. The chain couples TRBV6-4 to TRBJ2-3; 7 nucleotides align to TRBD2. J lost 1 base, V lost 2 bases, and 3 bases had no gene match. The length of the CDR3 is 15 residues. The germline CDR1 and CDR2 sequences are MRHNA and SNTAGT.

The chain joins TRBV7-9 to TRBJ1-6; D remains unclear. Germline loops: CDR1 SEHNR, CDR2 FQNEAQ (reference sequence). The V gene lost 3 bases and the J gene lost 7 bases, with 10 bases spanning the gap. The CDR3 totals 14 residues. For the CDR3, the DNA is TGTGCCAGCAGCTTCTTCGTCCCGAATTCACCCCTCCACTTT. Its translation: CASSFFVPNSPLHF.

This clone is a singleton in its sample. The chain has TRBV30 and TRBJ1-2; possibly TRBD1 for D (5 bases). Trimming left V 3 bases short and J 5 bases short, with 16 bases between. The germline CDR1 and CDR2 sequences are GTSNPN and SVGIG (reference sequence). The CDR3 covers 14 residues. The CDR3 nucleotides are TGTGCCTGGAGCGAAGGACAAGGGATTTATGGCTACACCTTC. Its translation: CAWSEGQGIYGYTF.

The rearrangement uses TRBV11-2 and TRBJ1-1, with 8 bases fitting TRBD1. Germline assignment: CDR1 SGHAT and CDR2 FQNNGV. This CDR3 is 15 amino acids long. With V trimmed by 6 bases and J by 5 bases, 11 bases remained unmatched. The CDR3 region has the DNA TGTGCCAGCAGGAAGCAGGGGGCAGGGAGGACTGAAGCTTTCTTT. Its translation is CASRKQGAGRTEAFF.

The J gene is TRBJ2-7, the V gene TRBV28; the match to TRBD1 covers 11 bases. The V gene end was trimmed by 6 bases and the J gene end by 4 bases; junction bases not matched to a gene: 14. CDR1 and CDR2 from the germline V gene are MDHEN and SYDVKM. The CDR3 spans 17 residues. The CDR3 sequence is CASSGQGAPYGGYEQYF. The DNA for the CDR3 is TGTGCCAGCAGCGGACAGGGGGCGCCGTACGGAGGTTACGAGCAGTACTTC.